The 11 T cell receptor beta chains below all came from one sample that was sequenced in a study of cytomegalovirus exposure and HLA in healthy donors. Use of 60 Vbeta and 13 Jbeta primers characterized the PCR. Sequencing was performed with immunoSEQ multiplex PCR; in TCRdb, only in-frame clones are kept and a portion is missing. The repertoire holds more than 95,000 clones, with around 62% as singletons. The sample comprised PBMCs. These receptors all come from a woman in her thirties or forties in good health and CMV-seropositive.

A few counts support this clone. The chain recombines TRBV5-1 with TRBJ2-3; D might be TRBD2 (5 bases). The CDR3 loop spans 14 amino acids. With 0 bases removed from V and 5 bases from J, the gap between germline ends came to 10 bases. Per germline, CDR1 SGHRS and CDR2 YFSETQ. The CDR3 DNA follows: TGCGCCAGCAGCTTGGTGACTACTAAAGATACGCAGTATTTT. Translation: CASSLVTTKDTQYF.

Only a few counts were recorded for this clone. The chain carries TRBV6-5 and TRBJ2-5; possible D gene TRBD1, 5 bases. There are 13 residues in the CDR3. V lost 6 bases to trimming and J lost 9 bases, with 17 bases between them. Germline V gene sequence: CDR1 MNHEY, CDR2 SVGAGI. The CDR3 protein is CASSAGPRLPQYF. In nucleotides, the CDR3 is TGTGCCAGCAGCGCAGGGCCAAGATTGCCCCAGTACTTC.

The V call is TRBV7-9, the J call TRBJ2-2; TRBD2 agrees at 7 bases. From germline, CDR1 is SEHNR and CDR2 FQNEAQ (reference sequence). This CDR3 contains 16 residues. Germline trimming cut 6 bases from V and 1 base from J; bases unmatched to any gene: 8. The DNA of the CDR3 is TGTGCCAGCAGACCGCCCGCTAGCGGGAACACCGGGGAGCTGTTTTTT. Translation gives CASRPPASGNTGELFF.

This chain joins TRBV5-4 and TRBJ2-3; D may be TRBD2 (6 bases). The V gene lost 4 bases and the J gene lost 4 bases, with 10 bases spanning the gap. The CDR3 sequence is 13 residues long. Per the germline V gene, CDR1 is SGHNT and CDR2 is YYREEE (reference sequence). The DNA of the CDR3 is TGTGCCAGCAGCCTAGGACTATCAGATACGCAGTATTTT. Protein sequence: CASSLGLSDTQYF. The full variable domain, in which reference TRBV5-4 and TRBJ2-3 provide the parts outside the CDR3, is ETGVTQSPTHLIKTRGQQVTLRCSSQSGHNTVSWYQQALGQGPQFIFQYYREEENGRGNFPPRFSGLQFPNYSSELNVNALELDDSALYLCASSLGLSDTQYFGPGTRLTVL.

The rearrangement joins TRBV5-6 to TRBJ2-4, with TRBD2 identical over 9 bases. Trimming cost V 2 bases and J 7 bases; bases outside gene matches: 16. This CDR3 region has 18 residues. Germline CDR1 and CDR2: SGHDT and YYEEEE. The CDR3 DNA reads as TGTGCCAGCAGCTTACGAACTTTCCGACTAGCGGAGGGGAACATTCAGTACTTC. It is translated as CASSLRTFRLAEGNIQYF.

The genes are TRBV7-9 and TRBJ2-1; 7 bases match TRBD1. Germline V CDR1 and CDR2: SEHNR, FQNEAQ (reference sequence). The CDR3 sequence is 18 residues long. The V and J ends lost 4 bases and 3 bases, in that order; junction bases with no gene match: 15. CDR3 DNA sequence: TGTGCCAGCAGCTCTGGGGAGCTATACCGGGACAGCTACAATGAGCAGTTCTTC. It translates to CASSSGELYRDSYNEQFF.

The chain carries TRBV5-1 and TRBJ2-2, with D tentatively TRBD1 (7 bases). The ends were cut back, 4 bases at V and 7 bases at J, with 17 bases in the middle. Germline CDR1 SGHRS, CDR2 YFSETQ. This CDR3 contains 15 residues. CDR3 nucleotide sequence: TGCGCCAGCAGCGAGTACGCAGGGGGGAACGGGGAGCTGTTTTTT. It specifies CASSEYAGGNGELFF.

V gene TRBV9 combines with J gene TRBJ2-5; 7 bases agree with TRBD1. This CDR3 is built from 16 residues. V lost 0 bases, J lost 2 bases, and 7 bases stayed unmatched. CDR1 is SGDLS, CDR2 YYNGEE, per germline. The CDR3 here is CASSVVGTVEQETQYF. CDR3 DNA sequence: TGTGCCAGCAGCGTAGTTGGGACAGTGGAACAAGAGACCCAGTACTTC.

The CDR3 is CASRAGGPAVTDTQYF. In DNA, the CDR3 is TGTGCCAGCCGGGCGGGTGGGCCGGCCGTCACAGATACGCAGTATTTT. The J gene is TRBJ2-3, the V gene TRBV13; tentative D call: TRBD2 (5 bases). Germline CDR1 is PRHDT and CDR2 is FYEKMQ (reference sequence). The CDR3 extends over 16 amino acids. V was pared by 8 bases and J by 2 bases, with 20 bases between.

This clone has a single count. The CDR3 loop is CASSQDRNLAGGDLVRQYF. For the CDR3, the DNA is TGCGCCAGCAGCCAAGATAGGAACCTAGCGGGAGGGGATCTGGTGCGGCAGTACTTC. V and J are TRBV4-3 and TRBJ2-7, with 12 bases matching TRBD2. The junction had 18 bases not matched to a gene; V was cut back by 0 bases and J by 9 bases. CDR3 length: 19 amino acids. The germline V gene encodes CDR1 LGHNA and CDR2 YSLEER.

V gene TRBV30 combines with J gene TRBJ1-4; the D is unclear. V was trimmed by 4 bases and J by 3 bases, leaving 9 bases between them. Germline CDR1 and CDR2: GTSNPN and SVGIG (reference sequence). CDR3 length equals 13 residues. The CDR3 here is CAWTVQANEKLFF. Here the CDR3 DNA reads TGTGCCTGGACCGTCCAGGCTAATGAAAAACTGTTTTTT.